The 23 T cell receptor beta chains below were found in one sample sequenced in a study of T cell clusters in autoimmune cytopenias. TRB amplification used approximately 250 ng of peripheral blood genomic DNA. TRB rearrangements were amplified by touch-down multiplex PCR with mixed TRB-A/B primers. TCRdb re-called the multiplex PCR reads and gives one entry per CDR3 protein, without DNA. In all, the sample yields about 5,000 distinct CDR3 sequences. Material: peripheral blood. These receptors were collected from a human donor with an autoimmune cytopenia or autoimmune hepatitis (not recorded which).

V is TRBV12-3 or TRBV12-4 and J is TRBJ1-5; the D gene TCRdb calls, TRBD1, cannot be checked with no DNA. CDR3 length: 16 amino acids. The chain's CDR3 is CASSPGTGFSNQPQHF.

Considering frequency, this clonotype is medium-sized. The rearrangement joins TRBV6-1 to TRBJ1-5; the D gene TCRdb calls, TRBD1, cannot be checked with no DNA. CDR1 is MNHNS and CDR2 is SASEGT in the germline V gene. The CDR3 is 15 residues long. The CDR3 is CASSEVGGSNQPQHF.

The chain recombines TRBV5-1 with TRBJ1-2. The CDR3 consists of 14 residues. CDR1 and CDR2 (germline): SGHRS, YFSETQ. The CDR3 protein is CASSLEDSNYGYTF.

Judged by frequency, this clonotype is medium-sized (0.01 to 0.1%). The chain has TRBV30 and TRBJ2-1; the TRBD1 assignment by TCRdb is unverifiable without DNA. Germline-derived CDR1 and CDR2 are GTSNPN and SVGIG (reference sequence). This CDR3 is built from 13 residues. The CDR3 sequence: CAWSVSGSTGQFF.

The chain combines TRBV12-3 or TRBV12-4 with TRBJ2-7; the TCRdb call, TRBD1, lacks DNA for checking. This CDR3 has 17 residues. Here the CDR3 reads CASSGGFTDFQTYEQYF.

Measured by frequency, this clonotype is medium-sized. The chain combines TRBV6-6 with TRBJ2-5. CDR1 MNHNY and CDR2 SVGAGI come from the germline V gene (reference sequence). The CDR3 length is 12 residues. The CDR3 spells CASSHQTETQYF.

Judged by frequency, this clonotype is medium-sized (0.01 to 0.1%). The J gene is TRBJ1-2, the V gene TRBV18; TCRdb returns TRBD1, unconfirmable since there is no DNA. The CDR3 contains 13 residues. Germline values: CDR1 KGHSH, CDR2 LQKENI. CDR3 protein: CASSSGQDYGYTF.

The chain joins TRBV5-5 to TRBJ2-6; TCRdb selects TRBD1, and the lack of DNA leaves this call unchecked. Germline V gene data show CDR1 as SGHKS and CDR2 as YYEKEE (reference sequence). The CDR3 is 16 amino acids. CDR3 sequence reads: CASSRNRVSGANVLTF.

By frequency, this clonotype is medium-sized (0.01 to 0.1%). The CDR3 loop is CASSPTADRTYQYF. The chain couples TRBV6-5 to TRBJ2-7; TCRdb gives TRBD1 as the D gene, but with no DNA this cannot be confirmed. Germline assignment: CDR1 MNHEY and CDR2 SVGAGI. This CDR3 is built from 14 residues.

This chain uses TRBV7-8 with TRBJ2-5. This CDR3 spans 14 amino acids. Germline CDR1 is SGHVS and CDR2 is FQNEAQ. The CDR3 loop reads CASSLVPQQETQYF.

This rearrangement joins TRBV5-1 to TRBJ1-1; TCRdb gives TRBD1 as the D gene, but with no DNA this cannot be confirmed. This CDR3 spans 14 amino acids. Germline CDR1 SGHRS, CDR2 YFSETQ. The CDR3 region is CASSMTGIGTEAFF.

This clonotype is medium-sized (0.01 to 0.1%) by frequency. The chain joins TRBV6-5 to TRBJ2-7. Germline lookup yields CDR1 MNHEY and CDR2 SVGAGI. The CDR3 is 15 residues long. CDR3 loop: CASSPASDASYEQYF.

Judged by frequency, this clonotype is medium-sized (0.01 to 0.1%). The V and J genes are TRBV19 and TRBJ1-5. The CDR3 runs 16 residues. The germline CDR1 and CDR2 sequences are LNHDA and SQIVND (reference sequence). The CDR3 loop reads CASSTTVYVLNQPQHF.

The chain employs TRBV11-2 and TRBJ2-7; with no DNA, the TCRdb D assignment of TRBD1 cannot be verified. Germline V gene data show CDR1 as SGHAT and CDR2 as FQNNGV. The length of the CDR3 is 13 residues. CDR3 amino acids: CASSFLRGYEQYF.

This clonotype is labeled medium-sized (0.01 to 0.1%) based on frequency. The J gene is TRBJ1-2, the V gene TRBV6-5; TCRdb's assignment of TRBD1 cannot be checked, as there is no DNA. Germline V lookup: CDR1 MNHEY, CDR2 SVGAGI. The CDR3 contains 15 residues. CDR3: CASGLTETANYGYTF.

The genes are TRBV19 and TRBJ1-5; the TCRdb call, TRBD1, lacks DNA for checking. The germline CDR1 and CDR2 sequences are LNHDA and SQIVND (reference sequence). The CDR3 totals 14 residues. The CDR3 region is CASSIQGGNQPQHF.

In terms of frequency, this clonotype is medium-sized. The chain recombines TRBV19 with TRBJ1-2. The CDR3 has 13 amino acids. Germline values: CDR1 LNHDA, CDR2 SQIVND (reference sequence). The CDR3 protein is CASTNNTNYGYTF.

Judged by frequency, this clonotype is medium-sized. The gene calls are TRBV19 and TRBJ1-2; TCRdb reports TRBD1, a call that lacks DNA to check it against. In germline, CDR1 is LNHDA, CDR2 SQIVND (reference sequence). This CDR3 contains 13 residues. CDR3 amino acids: CASSKGERAGYTF.

The CDR3: CSARIPALADTEAFF. V and J are TRBV20-1 and TRBJ1-1. CDR3 size: 15 residues. Germline V gene data show CDR1 as DFQATT and CDR2 as SNEGSKA (reference sequence).

This clonotype is medium-sized by frequency. The V and J genes are TRBV29-1 and TRBJ2-3; the TCRdb D gene call, TRBD2, has no DNA to confirm it. The germline CDR1 and CDR2 sequences are SQVTM and ANQGSEA. CDR3 length: 15 residues. The CDR3 sequence is CSEWTSGRSPDTQYF.

The chain carries TRBV12-3 or TRBV12-4 and TRBJ2-7; there is no DNA to check the TCRdb D call of TRBD2. The CDR3 is made up of 16 amino acids. CDR3 loop: CASSYSAGGGFYEQYF.

The J gene is TRBJ1-2, the V gene TRBV10-2. Germline V gene data show CDR1 as WSHSY and CDR2 as SAAADI. The CDR3 totals 11 residues. The CDR3 spells CASSDNSGYTF.

This clonotype registers medium-sized by frequency. The chain recombines TRBV19 with TRBJ2-3; with no DNA, the TCRdb D assignment of TRBD1 cannot be verified. The CDR3 sequence is 12 residues long. Germline V gene lookup returns CDR1 LNHDA and CDR2 SQIVND (reference sequence). The CDR3 sequence is CASSIRADTQYF.